This T cell receptor beta chain comes out of a study of immune cell composition in non-small cell lung cancer listed by TCRdb under 2017. At the level of the whole study: Histologic subtype was assigned using H&E plus p63, CK5, Napsin A and TTF-1 immunohistochemistry, mainly lung adenocarcinoma or squamous cell carcinoma. The subtype comparisons left out several tumour specimens with TCR-beta data because those specimens were rare histological subtypes. Adaptive Biotechnologies TCR-beta sequencing was carried out on a few dozen paired NSCLC tumour and non-adjacent lung specimens, as well as on approximately 26 tumour-only specimens. Supplementary cohort #1, roughly nine lung adenocarcinoma cases, had paired tumour/lung TCR-beta sequencing and TIL populations generated to assess tumour reactivity.

A two-step multiplex PCR amplified TCR-beta CDR3 regions from genomic DNA, and the second step of the PCR added Illumina-compatible adaptors. TCR-beta immunosequencing was carried out on an Illumina platform through the commercial immunoSEQ service. From the authors' description of their analysis: Repertoires were described by productive clonality and by Top 10 Clones, which is the percentage of T-cell templates coming from the ten most frequent sequences. Productive clonality had a range of 0 to 1, where 1 means a monoclonal population. Sequences comprising at least 0.1% of tumour T-cell templates but absent from matched non-adjacent lung were defined as tumour-associated clones and were identified via log10 scatter plots. Student's t-tests were used for two-group comparisons, ANOVA was used for stages, and linear regression was used for relationships, with analyses conducted in GraphPad Prism7 and R. The source is immuneACCESS, and TCRdb retained only in-frame sequences with V and J called. Part of the clones is not carried over; for the studies checked, unresolved V genes explain less than half of this, and the remainder is unexplained. V and J calls and clone size are those listed in that table; D and trimming were worked out from the DNA. This sample has 7,500 to 9,000 clones in its table, and around two thirds of those were observed once. The top ten constitute 23% of the sample.

The cysteine opens and the phenylalanine closes a CDR3 of 17 amino acids. Only the CDR3 region is kept as DNA, spanning 51 bases read in frame from base 1. The germline V and J ends show losses of 5 bases and 0 bases respectively, and no gene match explains 11 bases of the junction. Looking up the germline V gene yields CDR1 SGHNT and CDR2 YENEEA. Normal lung samples came from the same patient and were non-adjacent lung tissue collected as far from the tumour as possible, with a minimum distance of 3 cm. From frozen aliquots of unsorted single-cell suspensions, genomic DNA was isolated using the QIAamp DNA kit. Tissues were received within 2 hours of resection and processed immediately into single-cell suspensions. Tissue was broken up mechanically, digested enzymatically with DNase I, collagenase I and hyaluronidase for 25 to 35 minutes at 37 degrees C, and then filtered and RBC-lysed. Worth noting for this clone: Its antigen target is currently unknown. Qualities for individual bases were not recorded, and no much larger clone is one base off.

General findings and caveats noted by the study authors: Across under 11 adenocarcinoma cases, TIL tumour reactivity correlated strongly with maximal tumour-associated clone frequency but not with overall clonality. No significant correlation was found between smoking pack-years and tumour TCR-beta clonality. The reactivity cohort contained only 10 to 11 cases, and the tumour-reactive clones were not shown to have sequences in common with the dominant in vivo tumour-associated clones. Nearly half of NSCLC cases had tumour-associated clones >0.5%, found in about a third of adenocarcinomas compared with 75% to 85% of squamous carcinomas.

The receptor comes from a human donor with non-small cell lung cancer. The sequence joins TRBV11-3 to TRBJ2-3; a stretch of 7 junction bases matches TRBD1. Sequenced material: non-adjacent lung tissue. DNA sequence: TGTGCCAGCAGCGACCCGGGACAGAGAACTAGCACAGATACGCAGTATTTT. This translates into CASSDPGQRTSTDTQYF.